The source of this TCR beta chain is a study of long-term antiretroviral therapy in people with HIV. Findings and caveats of the study: No data on ART adherence, viral resistance or therapy changes. ART preceded a rise in diversity that nonetheless stayed lower than in transplant donor controls. Across all time points, the repertoire was dominated by clones that expanded before ART.

Going into DNA extraction, samples held roughly 0.95-10 million cryopreserved PBMC. The assay used was immunoSEQ (version v3.0), run at survey level. The method was immunoSEQ multiplex PCR; TCRdb's version includes in-frame clones alone and lacks a portion of them. The repertoire holds roughly 19,000 clones, with approximately 86% as singletons. Trimming took off 5 bases at V and 6 bases at J, with 10 bases between the two ends. This CDR3 comprises 12 residues. Germline V gene sequence: CDR1 SGHNT, CDR2 YENEEA. Points on this clone: Its antigen is not known.

The sequence was collected from a man younger than 30 with HIV. Material: unsorted PBMCs, obtained 2.1 years after starting antiretroviral therapy. The chain uses TRBV11-3 and TRBJ1-2; D gene uncertain. DNA of the CDR3: TGTGCCAGCAGCCTCGACGGTAATGGCTACACCTTC. Its translation is CASSLDGNGYTF.